The present TCR beta chain was sequenced within a study of cytomegalovirus exposure and HLA in healthy donors. Whole-study context: Early released data comprised approximately 85 million unique TCRs from HLA-typed donors. Study-level results: V- and J-gene trimming of TCR beta was linked (in a later analysis) to a missense DCLRE1C variant. There were 150 to 200 TCR beta chains listed as cytomegalovirus-associated.

Germline assignment: CDR1 MNHEY and CDR2 SMNVEV (reference sequence). This CDR3 region has 15 residues. Losses at the gene ends were 6 bases for V and 4 bases for J; bases not matched to a gene: 7. Primers for the PCR totalled 60 Vbeta and 13 Jbeta. Sequencing used immunoSEQ multiplex PCR; TCRdb keeps in-frame clones, though not all of them. The table includes under 150,000 clones, over 70% detected once. At sampling all donors were nominally healthy, likely with unrecorded immune exposures. This clone was found a few times. Its antigen remains unidentified. The V call is TRBV27, the J call TRBJ2-3; TRBD2 matches at 10 bases. Sequencing was carried out using PBMCs. This TCR was sampled from a woman aged 40-49 years in good health and CMV-seronegative. CDR3 sequence: CASSRASGRADTQYF. As DNA, the CDR3 is TGTGCCAGCAGCAGGGCTAGCGGGAGAGCAGATACGCAGTATTTT.